This TCR beta chain was identified during a study of control samples from healthy donors and cancer patients. The CDR3 loop spans 17 amino acids. The V and J ends lost 2 bases and 10 bases, in that order; junction bases with no gene match: 12. Germline V CDR1 and CDR2: ENHRY, SYGVKD. Data came from immunoSEQ multiplex PCR; TCRdb stores just in-frame clones and leaves some out. The table lists over 45,000 clones, approximately 92% of them singletons. Sample: PBMCs. J is TRBJ1-6 and V is TRBV10-3, with 9 bases aligning to TRBD1. The receptor comes from a young man with colorectal cancer. The chain's CDR3 is CAISENTGGRGGSPLHF. CDR3 DNA: TGTGCCATCAGTGAGAATACAGGGGGCAGGGGTGGATCACCCCTCCACTTT.